Included here is one T cell receptor (beta chain) sequence, with context. The V gene lost 2 bases and the J gene lost 4 bases, with 9 bases spanning the gap. This CDR3 has 14 residues. Per germline, CDR1 MNHEY and CDR2 SVGAGI. The sample is drawn from a study of blood T cell repertoires in COVID-19. Across the whole study: Samples came from the United States, Italy and Spain, spanning acute and convalescent COVID-19. From T cells, B-cell-depleted T cells, or PBMCs came the material, which was cDNA or gDNA.

Original data processing: The authors estimated nucleated cell counts from reference gene primer amplification. Assay: immunoSEQ multiplex PCR; the TCRdb copy retains only in-frame clones and omits some. From that table come the V and J calls and clone size; the DNA was used to work out D and trimming. The data show around 63,000 clones, about 86% seen once. The chain links TRBV6-5 to TRBJ1-3; D is undetermined. The receptor comes from a woman aged 80 or older with active COVID-19. The sample consisted of peripheral blood. The CDR3 reads CASSYERGGNTIYF. In nucleotides, the CDR3 is TGTGCCAGCAGTTACGAGAGAGGGGGAAACACCATATATTTT.